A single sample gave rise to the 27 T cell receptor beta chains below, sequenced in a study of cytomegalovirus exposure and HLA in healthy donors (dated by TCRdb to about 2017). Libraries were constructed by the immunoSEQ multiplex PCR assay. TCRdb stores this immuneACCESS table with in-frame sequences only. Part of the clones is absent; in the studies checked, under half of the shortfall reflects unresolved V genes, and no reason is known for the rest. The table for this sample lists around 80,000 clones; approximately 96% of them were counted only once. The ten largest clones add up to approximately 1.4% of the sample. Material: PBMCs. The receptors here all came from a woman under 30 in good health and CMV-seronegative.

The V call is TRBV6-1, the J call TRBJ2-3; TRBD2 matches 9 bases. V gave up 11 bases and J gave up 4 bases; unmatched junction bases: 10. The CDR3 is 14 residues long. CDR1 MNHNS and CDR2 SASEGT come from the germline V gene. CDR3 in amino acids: CAGAQAGGPDTQYF. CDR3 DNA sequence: TGTGCCGGCGCCCAAGCGGGGGGCCCAGATACGCAGTATTTT.

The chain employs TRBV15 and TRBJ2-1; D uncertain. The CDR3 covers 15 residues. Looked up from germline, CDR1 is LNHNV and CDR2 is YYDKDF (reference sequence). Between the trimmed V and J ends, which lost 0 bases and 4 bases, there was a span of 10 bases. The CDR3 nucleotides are TGTGCCACCAGCAGAGAGTCGGCGGTATACAATGAGCAGTTCTTC. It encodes CATSRESAVYNEQFF.

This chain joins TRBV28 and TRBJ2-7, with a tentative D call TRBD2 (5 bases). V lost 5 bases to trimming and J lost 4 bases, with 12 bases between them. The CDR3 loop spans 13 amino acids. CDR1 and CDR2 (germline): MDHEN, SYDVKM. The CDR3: CASSPPPGYEQYF. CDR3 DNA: TGTGCCAGCAGTCCACCCCCGGGGTACGAGCAGTACTTC.

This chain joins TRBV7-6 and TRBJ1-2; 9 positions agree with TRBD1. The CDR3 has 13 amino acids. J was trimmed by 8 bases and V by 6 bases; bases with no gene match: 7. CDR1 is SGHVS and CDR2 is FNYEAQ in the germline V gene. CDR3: CASSYTGGRGYTF. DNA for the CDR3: TGTGCCAGCAGTTACACAGGGGGCCGGGGCTACACCTTC.

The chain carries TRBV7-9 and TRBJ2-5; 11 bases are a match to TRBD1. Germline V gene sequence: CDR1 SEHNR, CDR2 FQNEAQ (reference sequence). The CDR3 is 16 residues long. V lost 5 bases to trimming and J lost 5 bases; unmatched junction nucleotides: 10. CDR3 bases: TGTGCCAGCAGCCCAGGACAGGGGGCGTCATGGGAGACCCAGTACTTC. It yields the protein CASSPGQGASWETQYF.

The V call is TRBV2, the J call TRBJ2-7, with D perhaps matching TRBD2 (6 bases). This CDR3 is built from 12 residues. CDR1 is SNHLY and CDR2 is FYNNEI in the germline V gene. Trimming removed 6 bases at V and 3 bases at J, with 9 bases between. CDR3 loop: CASSLAFYEQYF. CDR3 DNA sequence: TGTGCCAGCAGCCTAGCGTTCTACGAGCAGTACTTC.

CDR3 DNA sequence: TGCGCCAGCAGCTTGCTCCCGACTAGTTCCTACGAGCAGTACTTC. It is translated as CASSLLPTSSYEQYF. The V call is TRBV5-1, the J call TRBJ2-7; D perhaps matches TRBD2 (6 bases). The CDR3 is 15 residues long. Trimming pared 1 base from V and 1 base from J, leaving 12 bases between. The germline gives CDR1 SGHRS, CDR2 YFSETQ.

In DNA, the CDR3 is TGTGCCAGCAGTTATTATTTCCCGGGGGCAGATACGCAGTATTTT. Amino acid sequence: CASSYYFPGADTQYF. This chain joins TRBV6-5 and TRBJ2-3; D perhaps matches TRBD2 (6 bases). The CDR3 has 15 residues. Per germline, CDR1 MNHEY and CDR2 SVGAGI. Between the trimmed V and J ends, which lost 3 bases and 4 bases, there was a span of 14 bases.

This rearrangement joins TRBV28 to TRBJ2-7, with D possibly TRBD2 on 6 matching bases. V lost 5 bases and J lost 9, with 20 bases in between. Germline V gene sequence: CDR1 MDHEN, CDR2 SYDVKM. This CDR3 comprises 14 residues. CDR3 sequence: CASSTFGGRSGQYF. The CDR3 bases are TGTGCCAGCAGTACCTTCGGTGGGAGGTCTGGGCAGTACTTC.

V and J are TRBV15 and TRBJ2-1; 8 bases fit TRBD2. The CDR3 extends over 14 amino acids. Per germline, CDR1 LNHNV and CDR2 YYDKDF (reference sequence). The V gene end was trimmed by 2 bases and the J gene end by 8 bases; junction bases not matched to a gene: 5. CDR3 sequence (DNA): TGTGCCACCAGCAGACCGGGAGGGCCCTATGAGCAGTTCTTC. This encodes CATSRPGGPYEQFF.

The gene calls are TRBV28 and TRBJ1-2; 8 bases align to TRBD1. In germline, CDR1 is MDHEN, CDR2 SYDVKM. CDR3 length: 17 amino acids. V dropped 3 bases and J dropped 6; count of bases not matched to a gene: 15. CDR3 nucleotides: TGTGCCAGCAGTTTGGGATATGGACAGGGAGGCACGGATGGCTACACCTTC. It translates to CASSLGYGQGGTDGYTF.

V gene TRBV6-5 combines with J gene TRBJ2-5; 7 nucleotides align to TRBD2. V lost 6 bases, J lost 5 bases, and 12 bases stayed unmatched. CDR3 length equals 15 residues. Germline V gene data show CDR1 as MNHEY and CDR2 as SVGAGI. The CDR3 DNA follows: TGTGCCAGCAGGGGCGTGGCGGGAGTCTGGGAGACCCAGTACTTC. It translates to CASRGVAGVWETQYF.

The CDR3 is CASSEWGASGANVLTF. The DNA of the CDR3 is TGTGCCAGCAGTGAGTGGGGAGCCTCTGGGGCCAACGTCCTGACTTTC. The chain couples TRBV2 to TRBJ2-6; possibly TRBD2 for D (5 bases). V shed 3 bases and J shed 0 bases, with 9 bases lying between them. The CDR3 sequence is 16 residues long. Germline CDR1 is SNHLY and CDR2 is FYNNEI.

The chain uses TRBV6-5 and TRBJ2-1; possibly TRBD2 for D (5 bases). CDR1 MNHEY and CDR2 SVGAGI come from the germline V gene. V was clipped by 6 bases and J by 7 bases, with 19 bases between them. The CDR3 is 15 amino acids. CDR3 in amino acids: CASSPGRSHGNEQFF. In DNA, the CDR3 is TGTGCCAGCAGCCCGGGAAGGTCCCACGGGAATGAGCAGTTCTTC.

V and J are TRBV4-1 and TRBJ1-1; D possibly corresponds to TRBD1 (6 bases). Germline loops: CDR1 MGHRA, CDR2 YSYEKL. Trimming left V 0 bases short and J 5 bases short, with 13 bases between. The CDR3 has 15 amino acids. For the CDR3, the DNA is TGCGCCAGCAGCCAAGACACAGGGACGGGGACTGAAGCTTTCTTT. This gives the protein CASSQDTGTGTEAFF.

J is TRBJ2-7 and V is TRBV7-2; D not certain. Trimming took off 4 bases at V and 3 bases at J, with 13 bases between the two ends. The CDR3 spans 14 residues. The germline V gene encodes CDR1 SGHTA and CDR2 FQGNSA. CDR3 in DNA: TGTGCCAGCAGCTACGGGTTTAATCTCTACGAGCAGTACTTC. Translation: CASSYGFNLYEQYF.

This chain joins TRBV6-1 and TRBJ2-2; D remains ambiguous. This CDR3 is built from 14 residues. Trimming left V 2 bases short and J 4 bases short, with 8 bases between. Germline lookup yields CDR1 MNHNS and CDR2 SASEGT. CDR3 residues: CASSEPASTGELFF. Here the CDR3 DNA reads TGTGCCAGCAGTGAACCGGCTAGCACCGGGGAGCTGTTTTTT.

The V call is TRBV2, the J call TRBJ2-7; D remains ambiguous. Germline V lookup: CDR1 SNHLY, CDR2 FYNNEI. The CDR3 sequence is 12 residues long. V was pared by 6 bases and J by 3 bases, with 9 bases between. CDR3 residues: CASRVGYYEQYF. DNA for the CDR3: TGTGCCAGCAGAGTCGGTTACTACGAGCAGTACTTC. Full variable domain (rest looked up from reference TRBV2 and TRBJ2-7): EPEVTQTPSHQVTQMGQEVILRCVPISNHLYFYWYRQILGQKVEFLVSFYNNEISEKSEIFDDQFSVERPDGSNFTLKIRSTKLEDSAMYFCASRVGYYEQYFGPGTRLTVT.

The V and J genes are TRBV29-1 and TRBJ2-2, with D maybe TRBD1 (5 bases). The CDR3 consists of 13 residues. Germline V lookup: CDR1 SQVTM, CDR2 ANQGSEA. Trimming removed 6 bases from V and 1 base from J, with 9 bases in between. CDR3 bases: TGCAGCGTGTGGACATGGAACACCGGGGAGCTGTTTTTT. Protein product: CSVWTWNTGELFF.

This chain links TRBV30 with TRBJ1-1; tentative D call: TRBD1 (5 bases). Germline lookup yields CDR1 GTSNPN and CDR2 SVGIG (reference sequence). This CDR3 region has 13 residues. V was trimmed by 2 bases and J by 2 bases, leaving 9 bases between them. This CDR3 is CAWSLDSNTEAFF. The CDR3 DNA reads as TGTGCCTGGAGTCTAGACAGCAACACTGAAGCTTTCTTT.

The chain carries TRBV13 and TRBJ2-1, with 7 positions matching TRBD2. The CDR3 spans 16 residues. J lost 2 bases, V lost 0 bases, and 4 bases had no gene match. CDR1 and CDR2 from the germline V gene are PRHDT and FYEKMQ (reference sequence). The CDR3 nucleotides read TGTGCCAGCAGCTTAGGCGGGGAGGGACCCTACAATGAGCAGTTCTTC. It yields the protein CASSLGGEGPYNEQFF.

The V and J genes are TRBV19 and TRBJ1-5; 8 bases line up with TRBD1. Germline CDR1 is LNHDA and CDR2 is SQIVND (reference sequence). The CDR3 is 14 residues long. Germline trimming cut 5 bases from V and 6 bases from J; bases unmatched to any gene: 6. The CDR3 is CASSFQGAIQPQHF. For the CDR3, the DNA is TGTGCCAGTAGTTTCCAGGGGGCAATTCAGCCCCAGCATTTT.

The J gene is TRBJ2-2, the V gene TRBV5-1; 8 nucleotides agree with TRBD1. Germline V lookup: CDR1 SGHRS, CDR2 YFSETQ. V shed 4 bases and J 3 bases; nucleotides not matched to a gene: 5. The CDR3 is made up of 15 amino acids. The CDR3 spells CASSHDRGDTGELFF. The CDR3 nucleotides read TGCGCCAGCAGCCACGACAGGGGAGACACCGGGGAGCTGTTTTTT.

The CDR3 region has the DNA TGTGCCAGCAGCTCTTTTTTGAGGGCCGAGAGTGGCTACACCTTC. Encoded protein: CASSSFLRAESGYTF. The V gene is TRBV27, the J gene TRBJ1-2; no clear D gene. CDR3 length equals 15 residues. The germline CDR1 and CDR2 sequences are MNHEY and SMNVEV (reference sequence). V was trimmed by 6 bases and J by 7 bases, leaving 21 bases between them.

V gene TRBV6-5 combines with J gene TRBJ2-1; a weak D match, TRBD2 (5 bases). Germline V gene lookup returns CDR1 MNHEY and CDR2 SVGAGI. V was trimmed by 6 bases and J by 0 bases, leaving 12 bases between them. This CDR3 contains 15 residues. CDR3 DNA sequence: TGTGCCAGCAGAGGACTGCTAAGCTCCTACAATGAGCAGTTCTTC. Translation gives CASRGLLSSYNEQFF.

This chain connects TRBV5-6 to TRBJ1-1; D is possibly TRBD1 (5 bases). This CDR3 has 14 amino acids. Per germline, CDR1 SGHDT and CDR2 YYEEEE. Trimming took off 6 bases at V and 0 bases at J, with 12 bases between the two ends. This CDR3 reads CASKKWGMNTEAFF. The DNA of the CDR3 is TGTGCCAGCAAGAAGTGGGGCATGAACACTGAAGCTTTCTTT.

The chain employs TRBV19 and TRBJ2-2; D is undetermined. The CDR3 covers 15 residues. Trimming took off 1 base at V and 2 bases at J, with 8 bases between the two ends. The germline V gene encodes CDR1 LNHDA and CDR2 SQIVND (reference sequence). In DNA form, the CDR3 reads TGTGCCAGTAGTATAGCTCCAGTTAACACCGGGGAGCTGTTTTTT. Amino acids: CASSIAPVNTGELFF. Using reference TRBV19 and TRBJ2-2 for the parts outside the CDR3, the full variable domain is DGGITQSPKYLFRKEGQNVTLSCEQNLNHDAMYWYRQDPGQGLRLIYYSQIVNDFQKGDIAEGYSVSREKKESFPLTVTSAQKNPTAFYLCASSIAPVNTGELFFGEGSRLTVL.